What follows is one T cell receptor (beta chain) and its context. This record belongs to a study of CD8 T cells in Susac syndrome. Looking at the study overall: Blood was drawn from patients with Susac syndrome. At that point, they were therapy-naive, on corticosteroids, or on intravenous immunoglobulin alone.

cDNA came from around 0.5 to 1 ug RNA primed by random hexamers. MiXCR, applied by TCRdb to the immunoSEQ multiplex PCR reads, yields one record per CDR3 protein. The repertoire holds 140,000 to 150,000 distinct CDR3 sequences, with approximately 94% as singletons. The ends were cut back, 4 bases at V and 4 bases at J, with 20 bases in the middle. Germline CDR1 and CDR2: MGHRA and YSYEKL. The CDR3 extends over 16 amino acids. The sequenced material came from CD4+ T cells from PBMCs. The chain combines TRBV4-1 with TRBJ2-7, with D perhaps matching TRBD1 (6 bases). This clonotype originated in a human donor with Susac syndrome. DNA of the CDR3: TGCGCCAGCAGCCCTCGGGACATCCGCCAAGGGTACGAGCAGTACTTC. Translated, it gives CASSPRDIRQGYEQYF.